This is a list of T cell receptor beta chains from one sample in a study of blood T cells in healthy people across ages. TCRdb re-derived calls from the 5' RACE reads in MiXCR, one entry per CDR3 protein. This sample has fewer than 2,000,000 distinct CDR3 sequences; 35% to 50% occur once, and the top ten carry 23%. The sample comprised blood. The receptors stem from a human donor in good health. The CDR3 runs from the conserved cysteine through the conserved F or W. The D gene is left open where the match is weak. Size is stated for part of the rows, as once, few or many counts, or as a class when the clone is expanded.

>few|TRBD1|TRBJ1-6|TRBV10-3
CAISVRTGDNSPLHF
TGTGCCATCAGTGTCCGGACAGGCGATAATTCACCCCTCCACTTT
>NA|NA|TRBJ2-3|TRBV7-9
CASSLQSHMDTQYF
TGTGCCAGCAGCCTTCAGAGTCATATGGATACGCAGTATTTT
>NA|NA|TRBJ2-4|TRBV28
CASSEGRARYF
TGTGCCAGCAGTGAGGGCCGAGCCCGGTACTTC
>few|NA|TRBJ2-7|TRBV7-9
CASSHQGYEQYF
TGTGCCAGCAGCCACCAGGGCTACGAGCAGTACTTC
>NA|NA|TRBJ2-4|TRBV28
CASSFRSINIQYF
TGTGCCAGCAGTTTTAGGAGTATAAACATTCAGTACTTC
>NA|NA|TRBJ1-5|TRBV4-3
CASSQVFGVGQPQHF
TGCGCCAGCAGCCAAGTATTCGGGGTGGGTCAGCCCCAGCATTTT
>few|NA|TRBJ2-6|TRBV29-1
CSVVGLPGANVRTF
TGCAGCGTTGTCGGTTTACCTGGGGCCAACGTCCGGACTTTC
>NA|TRBD1|TRBJ2-7|TRBV15
CATSSGGPYEQYF
TGTGCCACCAGCTCAGGGGGCCCCTACGAGCAGTACTTC
>NA|TRBD2|TRBJ2-7|TRBV6-2/TRBV6-3
CTSSFGSGGTYEQYF
TGTACCAGCAGTTTCGGAAGCGGGGGAACCTACGAGCAGTACTTC
>NA|NA|TRBJ1-2|TRBV10-3
CAISDPDQYGYTF
TGTGCCATCAGTGATCCGGACCAGTATGGCTACACCTTC
>NA|NA|TRBJ2-5|TRBV20-1
CSARVSQLQETQYF
TGCAGTGCTAGAGTTTCACAGCTACAAGAGACCCAGTACTTC
>NA|NA|TRBJ1-5|TRBV10-3
CAISPRLENQPQHF
TGTGCCATCAGTCCCCGACTGGAAAATCAGCCCCAGCATTTT
>NA|TRBD1|TRBJ1-2|TRBV29-1
CSVVRTGANYGYTF
TGCAGCGTCGTTAGGACAGGAGCTAACTATGGCTACACCTTC
>NA|NA|TRBJ2-5|TRBV9
CASSVDLGGQETQYF
TGTGCCAGCAGCGTAGACCTTGGGGGCCAAGAGACCCAGTACTTC
>few|NA|TRBJ2-5|TRBV20-1
CSAPIMGRQETQYF
TGCAGTGCCCCCATAATGGGACGCCAAGAGACCCAGTACTTC
>NA|NA|TRBJ2-3|TRBV7-8
CASSSVPVARTAQYF
TGTGCCAGCAGCTCAGTACCTGTCGCCCGCACGGCGCAGTATTTT
>once|NA|TRBJ1-1|TRBV13
CASSTRPGTEAFF
TGTGCCAGCAGCACCCGACCTGGGACTGAAGCTTTCTTT
>few|TRBD1|TRBJ1-6|TRBV27
CASTPGQGRSPLHF
TGTGCCAGCACCCCGGGACAGGGTCGGTCACCCCTCCACTTT
>few|NA|TRBJ1-6|TRBV6-5
CASSYGQLGSPLHF
TGTGCCAGCAGTTACGGACAGTTAGGTTCACCCCTCCACTTT
>NA|NA|TRBJ2-4|TRBV7-2
CASSSPTQSSYNEQYF
TGTGCCAGCAGCTCCCCTACCCAGAGCTCCTACAATGAGCAGTACTTC
>few|NA|TRBJ1-2|TRBV11-2
CASSPTNNPNYGYTF
TGTGCCAGCAGCCCTACCAACAACCCAAACTATGGCTACACCTTC
>NA|NA|TRBJ2-1|TRBV14
CASSPRQYEQFF
TGTGCCAGCAGCCCACGACAGTATGAGCAGTTCTTC
>few|TRBD2|TRBJ2-7|TRBV5-1
CASSLEVAGYKEQYF
TGCGCCAGCAGCTTGGAGGTAGCGGGGTATAAAGAGCAGTACTTC
>NA|NA|TRBJ2-3|TRBV7-9
CASSGGRGARTDTQYF
TGTGCCAGCAGCGGCGGCCGGGGGGCCCGTACAGATACGCAGTATTTT
>few|NA|TRBJ2-5|TRBV4-1
CASSQGDNLKETQYF
TGCGCCAGCAGCCAAGGGGACAACCTAAAAGAGACCCAGTACTTC
>NA|TRBD2|TRBJ2-7|TRBV7-3
CASSLTGPRYTSGGLYEQYF
TGTGCCAGCAGCTTAACGGGGCCTAGGTATACTAGCGGGGGACTCTACGAGCAGTACTTC
>few|NA|TRBJ2-7|TRBV20-1
CSARDRSRDGYEQYF
TGCAGTGCTAGAGATCGGAGCAGGGACGGCTACGAGCAGTACTTC
>few|TRBD2|TRBJ2-5|TRBV2
CASSELAGVSETQYF
TGTGCCAGCAGTGAACTAGCGGGGGTTTCAGAGACCCAGTACTTC
>NA|TRBD2|TRBJ2-3|TRBV20-1
CSATGGVTDTQYF
TGCAGTGCAACGGGGGGGGTCACAGATACGCAGTATTTT
>few|NA|TRBJ2-7|TRBV28
CASSSLRTASSYEQYF
TGTGCCAGCAGTTCCCTTAGGACAGCGAGCTCCTACGAGCAGTACTTC
>NA|TRBD1|TRBJ2-2|TRBV2
CASSFTGGGTGELFF
TGTGCCAGCAGTTTTACAGGGGGAGGCACCGGGGAGCTGTTTTTT
>NA|TRBD1|TRBJ2-4|TRBV20-1
CSVEGQPIAKNIQYF
TGCAGTGTAGAGGGACAGCCCATAGCCAAAAACATTCAGTACTTC
>NA|NA|TRBJ2-3|TRBV14
CASSQDGVARGDTQYF
TGTGCCAGCAGCCAAGATGGAGTGGCCCGGGGAGATACGCAGTATTTT
>NA|TRBD1|TRBJ2-3|TRBV4-3
CASSREGQGVDTQYF
TGCGCCAGCAGCCGGGAGGGACAGGGAGTAGATACGCAGTATTTT
>few|TRBD2|TRBJ2-5|TRBV28
CASSLLPGLATVQETQYF
TGTGCCAGCAGTTTACTCCCGGGACTAGCTACGGTCCAAGAGACCCAGTACTTC
>NA|NA|TRBJ1-2|TRBV20-1
CSALDRFNYGYTF
TGCAGTGCCTTAGACCGCTTTAACTATGGCTACACCTTC
>NA|NA|TRBJ1-1|TRBV21-1
CASGRRGTEAFF
TGTGCCAGCGGCCGGCGGGGCACTGAAGCTTTCTTT
>NA|NA|TRBJ2-1|TRBV6-2/TRBV6-3
CASSLDGAGEQFF
TGTGCCAGCAGTTTGGACGGGGCGGGTGAGCAGTTCTTC
>NA|TRBD1|TRBJ1-1|TRBV7-9
CASSPDRAEAFF
TGTGCCAGCAGCCCAGACAGGGCTGAAGCTTTCTTT
>many|TRBD1|TRBJ2-5|TRBV28
CASSLQGAREQYF
TGTGCCAGCAGTTTGCAGGGGGCAAGGGAGCAGTACTTC
>few|TRBD1|TRBJ2-5|TRBV20-1
CSFRWTGVGETQYF
TGCAGTTTTCGGTGGACAGGGGTTGGGGAGACCCAGTACTTC
>NA|NA|TRBJ1-4|TRBV2
CASSESWSGNEKLFF
TGTGCCAGCAGTGAAAGCTGGTCGGGAAATGAAAAACTGTTTTTT
>few|NA|TRBJ2-1|TRBV20-1
CSATDQGSYNEQFF
TGCAGTGCTACTGATCAGGGGTCCTACAATGAGCAGTTCTTC
>NA|TRBD2|TRBJ2-1|TRBV5-1
CANSRGLAGDNEQFF
TGCGCCAACAGCAGGGGACTAGCAGGGGACAATGAGCAGTTCTTC
>NA|NA|TRBJ2-1|TRBV28
CASSLQTGATYNEQFF
TGTGCCAGCAGTCTTCAGACAGGAGCAACCTACAATGAGCAGTTCTTC
>few|TRBD2|TRBJ2-1|TRBV29-1
CSVEGNGGTYNEQFF
TGCAGCGTTGAAGGCAACGGGGGGACCTACAATGAGCAGTTCTTC
>NA|NA|TRBJ2-7|TRBV7-9
CASSFLPGEQYF
TGTGCCAGCAGCTTCCTACCCGGCGAGCAGTACTTC